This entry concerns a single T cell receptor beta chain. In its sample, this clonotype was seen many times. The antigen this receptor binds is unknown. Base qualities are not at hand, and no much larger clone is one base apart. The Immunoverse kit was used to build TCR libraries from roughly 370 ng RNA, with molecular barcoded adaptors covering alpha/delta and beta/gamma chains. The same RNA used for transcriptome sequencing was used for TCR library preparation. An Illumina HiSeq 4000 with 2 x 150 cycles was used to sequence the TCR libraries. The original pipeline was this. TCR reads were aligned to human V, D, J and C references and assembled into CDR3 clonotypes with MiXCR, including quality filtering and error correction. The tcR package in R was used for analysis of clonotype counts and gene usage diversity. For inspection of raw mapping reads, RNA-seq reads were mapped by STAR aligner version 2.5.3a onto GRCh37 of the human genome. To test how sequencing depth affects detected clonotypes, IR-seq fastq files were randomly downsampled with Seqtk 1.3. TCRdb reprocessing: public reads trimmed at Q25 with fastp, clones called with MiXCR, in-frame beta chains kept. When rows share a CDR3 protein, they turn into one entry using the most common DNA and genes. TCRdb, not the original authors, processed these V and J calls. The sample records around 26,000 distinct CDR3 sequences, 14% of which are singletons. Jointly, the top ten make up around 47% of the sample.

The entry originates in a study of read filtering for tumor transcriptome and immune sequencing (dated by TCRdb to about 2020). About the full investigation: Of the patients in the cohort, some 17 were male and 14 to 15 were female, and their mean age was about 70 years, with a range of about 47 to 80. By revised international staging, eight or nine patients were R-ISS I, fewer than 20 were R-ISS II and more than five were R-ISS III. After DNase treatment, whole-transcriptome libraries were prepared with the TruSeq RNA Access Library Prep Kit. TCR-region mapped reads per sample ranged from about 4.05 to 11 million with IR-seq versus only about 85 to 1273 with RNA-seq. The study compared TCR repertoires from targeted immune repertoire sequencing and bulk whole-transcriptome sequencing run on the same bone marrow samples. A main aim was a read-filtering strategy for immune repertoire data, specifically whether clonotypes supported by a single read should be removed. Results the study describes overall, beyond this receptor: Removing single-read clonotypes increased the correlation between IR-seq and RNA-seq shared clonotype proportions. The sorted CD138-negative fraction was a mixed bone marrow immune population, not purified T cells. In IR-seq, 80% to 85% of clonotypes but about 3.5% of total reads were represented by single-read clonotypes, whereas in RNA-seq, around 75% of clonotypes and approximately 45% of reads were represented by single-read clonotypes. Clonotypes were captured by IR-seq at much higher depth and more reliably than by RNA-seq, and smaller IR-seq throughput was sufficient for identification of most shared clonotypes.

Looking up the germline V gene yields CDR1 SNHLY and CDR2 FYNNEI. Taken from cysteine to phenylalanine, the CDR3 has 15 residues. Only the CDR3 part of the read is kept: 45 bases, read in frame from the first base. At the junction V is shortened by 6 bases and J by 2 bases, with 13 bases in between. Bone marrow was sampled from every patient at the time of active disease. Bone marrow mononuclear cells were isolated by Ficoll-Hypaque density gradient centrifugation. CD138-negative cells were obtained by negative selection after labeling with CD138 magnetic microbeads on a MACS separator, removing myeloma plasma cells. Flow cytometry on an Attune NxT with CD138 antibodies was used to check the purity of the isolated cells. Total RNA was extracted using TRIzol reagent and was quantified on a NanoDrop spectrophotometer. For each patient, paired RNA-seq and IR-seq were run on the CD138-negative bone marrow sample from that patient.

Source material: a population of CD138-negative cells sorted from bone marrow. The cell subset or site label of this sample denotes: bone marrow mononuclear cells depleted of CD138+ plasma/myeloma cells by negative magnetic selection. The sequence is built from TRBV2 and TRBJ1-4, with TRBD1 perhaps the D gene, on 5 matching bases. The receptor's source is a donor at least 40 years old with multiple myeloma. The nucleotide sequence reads TGTGCCAGCAGGCCGATCAGGGCCACTAATGAAAAACTGTTTTTT. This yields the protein CASRPIRATNEKLFF.